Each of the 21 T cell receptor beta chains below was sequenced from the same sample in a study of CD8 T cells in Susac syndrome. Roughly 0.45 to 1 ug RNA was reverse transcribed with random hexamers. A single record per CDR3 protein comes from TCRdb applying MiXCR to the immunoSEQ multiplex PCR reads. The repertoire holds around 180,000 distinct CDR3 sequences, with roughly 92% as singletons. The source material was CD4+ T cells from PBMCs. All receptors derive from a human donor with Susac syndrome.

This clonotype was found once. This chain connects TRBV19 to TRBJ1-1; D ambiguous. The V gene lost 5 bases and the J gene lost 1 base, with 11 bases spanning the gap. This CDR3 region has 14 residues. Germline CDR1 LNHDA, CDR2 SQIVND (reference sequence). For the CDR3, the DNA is TGTGCCAGTAGTCCTAACGATCGGAACACTGAAGCTTTCTTT. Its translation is CASSPNDRNTEAFF.

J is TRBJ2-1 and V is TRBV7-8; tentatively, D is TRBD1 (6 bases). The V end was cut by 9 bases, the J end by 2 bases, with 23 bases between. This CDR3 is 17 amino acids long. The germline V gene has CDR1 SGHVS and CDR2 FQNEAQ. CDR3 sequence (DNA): TGTGCCAGTATCCCCGCTAGGGACACCGGACCCTACAATGAGCAGTTCTTC. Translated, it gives CASIPARDTGPYNEQFF.

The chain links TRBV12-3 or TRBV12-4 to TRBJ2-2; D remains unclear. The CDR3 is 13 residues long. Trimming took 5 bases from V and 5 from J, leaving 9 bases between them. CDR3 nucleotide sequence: TGTGCCAGCAGTGTCCAACGAACCGGGGAGCTGTTTTTT. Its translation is CASSVQRTGELFF.

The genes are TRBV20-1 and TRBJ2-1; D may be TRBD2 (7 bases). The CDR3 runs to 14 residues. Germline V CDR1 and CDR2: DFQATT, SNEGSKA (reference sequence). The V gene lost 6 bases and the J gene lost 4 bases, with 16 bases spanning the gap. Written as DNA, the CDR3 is TGCAGTGCCATAGAGGGGGGGAAGTACAATGAGCAGTTCTTC. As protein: CSAIEGGKYNEQFF.

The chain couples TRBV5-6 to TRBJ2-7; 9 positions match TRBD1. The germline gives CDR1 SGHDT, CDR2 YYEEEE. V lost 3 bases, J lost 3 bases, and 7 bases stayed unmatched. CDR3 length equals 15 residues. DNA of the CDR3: TGTGCCAGCAGCTCCGACAGGGGGTACGTCTACGAGCAGTACTTC. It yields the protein CASSSDRGYVYEQYF. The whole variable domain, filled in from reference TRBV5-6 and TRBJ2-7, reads DAGVTQSPTHLIKTRGQQVTLRCSPKSGHDTVSWYQQALGQGPQFIFQYYEEEERQRGNFPDRFSGHQFPNYSSELNVNALLLGDSALYLCASSSDRGYVYEQYFGPGTRLTVT.

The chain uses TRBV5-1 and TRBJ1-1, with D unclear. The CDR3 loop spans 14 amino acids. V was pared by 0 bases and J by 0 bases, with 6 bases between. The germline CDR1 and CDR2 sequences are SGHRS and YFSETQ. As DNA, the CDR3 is TGCGCCAGCAGCTTGGTCAGCATGAACACTGAAGCTTTCTTT. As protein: CASSLVSMNTEAFF.

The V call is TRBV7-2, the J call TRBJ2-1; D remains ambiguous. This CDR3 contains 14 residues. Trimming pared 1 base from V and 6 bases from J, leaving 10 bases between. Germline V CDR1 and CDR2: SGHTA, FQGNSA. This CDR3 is CASSLEASLNEQFF. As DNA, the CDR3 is TGTGCCAGCAGCTTAGAAGCTTCACTCAATGAGCAGTTCTTC.

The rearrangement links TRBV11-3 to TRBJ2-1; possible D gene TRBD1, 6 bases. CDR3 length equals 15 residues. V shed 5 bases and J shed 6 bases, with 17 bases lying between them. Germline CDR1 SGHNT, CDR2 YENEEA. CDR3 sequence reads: CASSPQGRGINEQFF. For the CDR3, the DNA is TGTGCCAGCAGCCCTCAGGGCAGGGGAATCAATGAGCAGTTCTTC.

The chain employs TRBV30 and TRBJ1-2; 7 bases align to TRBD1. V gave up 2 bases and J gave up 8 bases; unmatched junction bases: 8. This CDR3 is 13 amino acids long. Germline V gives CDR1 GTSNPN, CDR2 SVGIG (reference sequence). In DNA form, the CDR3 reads TGTGCCTGGAGTCCCTATCAGGGGGTCGGCTACACCTTC. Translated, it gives CAWSPYQGVGYTF.

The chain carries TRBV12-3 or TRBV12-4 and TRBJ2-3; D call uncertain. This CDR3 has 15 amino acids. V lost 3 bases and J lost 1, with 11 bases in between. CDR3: CASSLGSTGTDTQYF. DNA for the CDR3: TGTGCCAGCAGTTTGGGTAGCACAGGCACAGATACGCAGTATTTT.

CDR3 bases: TGTGCCAGCAGCTTGTCCCGCGGGGCAGGCACCTACGAGCAGTACTTC. Translated: CASSLSRGAGTYEQYF. The J gene is TRBJ2-7, the V gene TRBV5-4; D might be TRBD2 (6 bases). Germline lookup yields CDR1 SGHNT and CDR2 YYREEE (reference sequence). With 1 base removed from V and 2 bases from J, the gap between germline ends came to 16 bases. There are 16 residues in the CDR3. Using reference TRBV5-4 and TRBJ2-7 for the parts outside the CDR3, the full variable domain is ETGVTQSPTHLIKTRGQQVTLRCSSQSGHNTVSWYQQALGQGPQFIFQYYREEENGRGNFPPRFSGLQFPNYSSELNVNALELDDSALYLCASSLSRGAGTYEQYFGPGTRLTVT.

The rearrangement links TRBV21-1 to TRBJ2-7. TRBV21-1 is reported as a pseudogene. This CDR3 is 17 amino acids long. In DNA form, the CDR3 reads TGTGCCAGCAGCAAAGGCTCCAGCCTGCTATCCTCCTACGAGCAGTACTTC. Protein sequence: CASSKGSSLLSSYEQYF.

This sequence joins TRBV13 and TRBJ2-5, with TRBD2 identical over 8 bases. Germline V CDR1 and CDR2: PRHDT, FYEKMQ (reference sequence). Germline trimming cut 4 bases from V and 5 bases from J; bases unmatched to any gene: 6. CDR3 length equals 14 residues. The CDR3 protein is CASSYTSGRETQYF. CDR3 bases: TGTGCCAGCAGCTACACTAGCGGTCGGGAGACCCAGTACTTC.

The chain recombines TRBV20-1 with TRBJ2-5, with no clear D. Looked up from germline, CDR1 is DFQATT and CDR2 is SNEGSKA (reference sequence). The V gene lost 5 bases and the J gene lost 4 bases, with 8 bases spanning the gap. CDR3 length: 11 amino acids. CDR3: CSAQVAETQYF. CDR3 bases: TGCAGTGCTCAGGTGGCAGAGACCCAGTACTTC.

DNA for the CDR3: TGCAGTGCTGCGGACAGGGGGCAGATCGAGCAGTACTTC. It translates to CSAADRGQIEQYF. The chain uses TRBV20-1 and TRBJ2-7, with 11 bases that match TRBD1. Per the germline V gene, CDR1 is DFQATT and CDR2 is SNEGSKA (reference sequence). Losses at the gene ends were 5 bases for V and 6 bases for J; bases not matched to a gene: 6. This CDR3 is built from 13 residues.

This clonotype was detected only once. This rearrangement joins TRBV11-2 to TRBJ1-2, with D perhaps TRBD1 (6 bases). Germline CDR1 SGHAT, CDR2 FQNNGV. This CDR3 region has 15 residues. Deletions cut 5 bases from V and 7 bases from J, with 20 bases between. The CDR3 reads CASSPPDGLGGGYTF. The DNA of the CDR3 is TGTGCCAGCAGCCCCCCCGACGGCCTAGGGGGTGGCTACACCTTC.

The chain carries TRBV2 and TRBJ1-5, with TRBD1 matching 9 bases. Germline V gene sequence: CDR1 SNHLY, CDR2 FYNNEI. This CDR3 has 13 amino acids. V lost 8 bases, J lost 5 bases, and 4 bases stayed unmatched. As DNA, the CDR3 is TGTGCCAGCGCTAGACAGGGGGATCAGCCCCAGCATTTT. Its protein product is CASARQGDQPQHF.

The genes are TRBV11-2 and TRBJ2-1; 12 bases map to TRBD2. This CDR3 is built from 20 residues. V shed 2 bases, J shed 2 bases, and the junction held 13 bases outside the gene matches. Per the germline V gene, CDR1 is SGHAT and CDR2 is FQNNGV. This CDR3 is CASSLRHGPSGGATYNEQFF. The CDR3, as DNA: TGTGCCAGCAGCTTAAGGCATGGCCCTAGCGGGGGGGCAACCTACAATGAGCAGTTCTTC.

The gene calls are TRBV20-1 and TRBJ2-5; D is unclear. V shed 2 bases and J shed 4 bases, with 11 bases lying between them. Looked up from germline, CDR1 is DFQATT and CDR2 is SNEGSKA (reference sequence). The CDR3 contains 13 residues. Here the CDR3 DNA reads TGCAGTGCTAGACCGAACCAACTAGAGACCCAGTACTTC. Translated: CSARPNQLETQYF.

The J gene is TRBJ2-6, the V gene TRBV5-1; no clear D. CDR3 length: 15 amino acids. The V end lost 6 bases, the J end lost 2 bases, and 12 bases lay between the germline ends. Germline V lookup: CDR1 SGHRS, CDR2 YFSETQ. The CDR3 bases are TGCGCCAGCACCTCGCTTCAAGCTGGGGCCAACGTCCTGACTTTC. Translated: CASTSLQAGANVLTF.

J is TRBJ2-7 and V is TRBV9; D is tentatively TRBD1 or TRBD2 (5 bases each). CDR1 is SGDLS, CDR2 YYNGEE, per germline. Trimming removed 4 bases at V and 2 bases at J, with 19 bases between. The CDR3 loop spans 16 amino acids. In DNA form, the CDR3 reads TGTGCCAGCAGCTCCTCTAACGGTGGGGGAACCTACGAGCAGTACTTC. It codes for CASSSSNGGGTYEQYF.